Described below is a single TCR beta chain sequence and its context. Trimming pared 6 bases from V and 0 bases from J, leaving 8 bases between. The CDR3 length is 13 residues. Germline V gene data show CDR1 as LGHNT and CDR2 as FRNRAP. In the authors' methods: By means of reference gene primer amplification, nucleated cell counts were estimated. Repertoires were generated with immunoSEQ multiplex PCR, while TCRdb's copy carries only in-frame clones and drops some. V and J calls and clone size are as listed in that table; D and trimming were resolved from the DNA. This repertoire shows about 350,000 clones, approximately 89% found once; its top ten account for roughly 4%. This sample was included in a study of blood T cell repertoires in COVID-19. Study-wide background: Material from acute and convalescent COVID-19 was sourced from the United States, Italy and Spain. PBMCs, B-cell-depleted T cells, or T cells were the source of the cDNA or gDNA that made up the material.

The TCR was taken from a woman in her sixties or seventies with COVID-19, enrolled during active disease. Sequencing input: peripheral blood. The J gene is TRBJ1-1, the V gene TRBV12-5, with D possibly TRBD1 on 5 matching bases. This chain's CDR3 is CASGTQVNTEAFF. CDR3 in DNA: TGTGCTAGTGGAACACAGGTGAACACTGAAGCTTTCTTT.